The next 9 T cell receptor beta chains were all read from a single sample in a study of T cells in Graves' hyperthyroidism and ophthalmopathy. Amplification yielded TCR beta CDR3 regions, with RNA transcripts as the source. An initial round of RT-PCR targeting the TCR CDR3 relied on the HTBI primer set. TCRdb independently ran MiXCR on the multiplex PCR reads; one entry per CDR3 protein. Among some 650,000 distinct CDR3 sequences, approximately 15% were seen once, and the ten largest hold 3% to 4%. Specimen: blood. Receptors were obtained from a woman between 35 and 50 years old with Graves' ophthalmopathy.

This clonotype was detected ten times or more. The chain is built from TRBV7-2 and TRBJ2-7; 7 bases agree with TRBD2. Germline V gene lookup returns CDR1 SGHTA and CDR2 FQGNSA. V lost 8 bases and J lost 3; bases outside the gene matches: 1. CDR3 length equals 11 residues. CDR3 sequence (DNA): TGTGCCAGCGGGGGGGACTACGAGCAGTACTTC. Its translation is CASGGDYEQYF.

Ten or more counts support this clonotype. V gene TRBV11-2 combines with J gene TRBJ1-1, with 9 positions matching TRBD1. V lost 3 bases and J lost 5; bases outside the gene matches: 1. CDR1 is SGHAT, CDR2 FQNNGV, per germline. CDR3 size: 13 residues. The CDR3 sequence: CASSFGTGTEAFF. CDR3 coding DNA: TGTGCCAGCAGCTTTGGGACAGGGACTGAAGCTTTCTTT.

The V gene is TRBV28, the J gene TRBJ1-2, with D possibly being TRBD1 (5 bases). Per germline, CDR1 MDHEN and CDR2 SYDVKM. The CDR3 spans 12 residues. The V end was cut by 6 bases, the J end by 8 bases, with 13 bases between. Here the CDR3 DNA reads TGTGCCAGCAGCGGAGCATGGGGGGGCTACACCTTC. Translation gives CASSGAWGGYTF.

The V gene is TRBV10-3, the J gene TRBJ2-1; 7 positions agree with TRBD2. Germline lookup yields CDR1 ENHRY and CDR2 SYGVKD. The V gene end was trimmed by 2 bases and the J gene end by 3 bases; junction bases not matched to a gene: 4. This CDR3 spans 15 amino acids. The CDR3 DNA sequence: TGTGCCATCAGTGAGGGGCTAGCGGACTACAATGAGCAGTTCTTC. Translated: CAISEGLADYNEQFF.

For this clonotype: Possible read error: a much larger clone is one base away. The rearrangement uses TRBV11-2 and TRBJ1-2; no clear D. The CDR3 has 13 residues. V was cut by 6 bases and J by 3 bases, with 11 bases left in between. Germline CDR1 SGHAT, CDR2 FQNNGV. The CDR3 bases are TGTGCCAGCAGAGGGCAGCCACACTATGGCTACACCTTC. This translates into CASRGQPHYGYTF.

DNA for the CDR3: TGTGCCAGCAGTTCCTGGACCGGGACAGATACGCAGTATTTT. It codes for CASSSWTGTDTQYF. The rearrangement links TRBV28 to TRBJ2-3, with D uncertain. This CDR3 spans 14 amino acids. The V and J ends lost 4 bases and 3 bases respectively, with 11 bases between them. Germline CDR1 reads MDHEN; CDR2 reads SYDVKM.

This clonotype showed up many times. The chain uses TRBV20-1 and TRBJ2-5, with unresolved D. Germline V gives CDR1 DFQATT, CDR2 SNEGSKA (reference sequence). V was trimmed by 4 bases and J by 2 bases, leaving 11 bases between them. The CDR3 runs 13 residues. The CDR3 region is CSAIATEQETQYF. As DNA, the CDR3 is TGCAGTGCTATCGCTACAGAACAAGAGACCCAGTACTTC.

This clonotype was detected a few times. The CDR3 reads CASRGGIRANEQFF. CDR3 nucleotides: TGTGCCAGCAGAGGTGGAATACGGGCTAATGAGCAGTTCTTC. The chain combines TRBV7-2 with TRBJ2-1, with D uncertain. The germline CDR1 and CDR2 sequences are SGHTA and FQGNSA. Between the trimmed V and J ends, which lost 6 bases and 7 bases, there was a span of 16 bases. CDR3 size: 14 residues.

At least ten counts were recorded for this clonotype. The genes are TRBV12-3 or TRBV12-4 and TRBJ1-4; D unclear. Trimming shortened V by 6 bases and J by 3 bases, and 8 bases separated the two germline ends. The length of the CDR3 is 13 residues. Written as DNA, the CDR3 is TGTGCCAGCAGCGTGGGAGCTAATGAAAAACTGTTTTTT. As protein: CASSVGANEKLFF.